What follows describes a single T cell receptor (beta chain). This entry comes from a study of blood T cell repertoires in COVID-19. Study-wide context: Sites in the United States, Italy and Spain provided acute and convalescent COVID-19 samples. PBMCs, B-cell-depleted T cells, or T cells provided the cDNA or gDNA that made up the material.

It was during active infection that Seattle patients were enrolled and then longitudinally followed. The germline gives CDR1 KGHSH, CDR2 LQKENI. Trimming took 6 bases from V and 8 from J, leaving 26 bases between them. The CDR3 is 17 amino acids. How the authors handled the data: Researchers report that nucleated cell counts were estimated from reference gene primer amplification. Clones were sequenced by immunoSEQ multiplex PCR, and TCRdb holds only the in-frame ones, with some missing. V, J and clone size were drawn from that table, and D and trimming were deduced from the DNA. Altogether about 170,000 clones are present, roughly four fifths being singletons, with the ten largest covering 2.5% to 3%.

This TCR derives from an elderly woman with COVID-19, enrolled during active disease. The chain couples TRBV18 to TRBJ2-4; a possible D gene is TRBD1 (5 bases). The sequenced material came from peripheral blood. The CDR3 loop is CASSQRLRTPQGDIQYF. CDR3 DNA sequence: TGTGCCAGCTCTCAAAGGCTAAGGACACCCCAAGGAGACATTCAGTACTTC.